This T cell receptor (beta chain) was sequenced for a study of T cell responses to AZD1222 COVID-19 vaccine. General study findings and limits: Baseline seropositivity occurred in only a handful of AZD1222 recipients. The sample set comprised mostly white British donors with more females, and clonal diversity was possibly underestimated. Compared with day 0, the breadth and depth of the Spike-specific TCR repertoire rose significantly after two doses of AZD1222.

Concerning this clone: Its target is unknown.

Method: immunoSEQ multiplex PCR; TCRdb's copy keeps in-frame clones and lacks some. The data hold roughly 110,000 clones, with less than 95% observed a single time. There are 16 residues in the CDR3. Trimming removed 6 bases at V and 7 bases at J, with 25 bases between. Germline V gene lookup returns CDR1 SQVTM and CDR2 ANQGSEA. Both about-4-week and about-12-week second-dose recipients were combined. The origin of this receptor is an adult who received the AZD1222 COVID-19 vaccine. This rearrangement joins TRBV29-1 to TRBJ2-1; the D gene is possibly TRBD2 (6 bases). The source material was peripheral blood, sampled 28 days after the second AZD1222 dose. The CDR3 region is CSVPQSWGRRVNEQFF. For the CDR3, the DNA is TGCAGCGTCCCCCAAAGTTGGGGTAGGAGGGTAAATGAGCAGTTCTTC.